This T cell receptor (beta chain) was captured by sequencing in a study of shared clonotypes between healthy human individuals. Study background: Three plates were used per donor for CD4 naive, three for CD4 memory, two for CD8 naive and one for CD8 memory. Study observations and caveats: Though the depth was large, rarefaction showed that sorted-subset sequencing was incomplete.

Execution of the assay was at deep level. Generated by immunoSEQ multiplex PCR, the TCRdb table keeps only in-frame clones and is missing some. The sample comprises millions of clones, approximately 90% of which are singletons, and 0.11% to 0.15% rests with the top ten. CDR1 MNHEY and CDR2 SVGAGI come from the germline V gene. The CDR3 has 14 amino acids. The count of this clone is one. Its matching antigen is unknown. This sequence joins TRBV6-5 and TRBJ2-5, with a possible D match to TRBD1 (5 bases). The last part of the DNA fits TRBJ2-7 better; the J call may be wrong. Sequenced sample: naive CD4+ T cells sorted from blood. Subset described: CD45RA+ positively selected. The sequence was collected from a man between 18 and 29 years old in good health. DNA for the CDR3: TGTGCCAGCAGTTACCCTACAGGATACTACGAGCAGTACTTC. Translating it yields CASSYPTGYYEQYF.